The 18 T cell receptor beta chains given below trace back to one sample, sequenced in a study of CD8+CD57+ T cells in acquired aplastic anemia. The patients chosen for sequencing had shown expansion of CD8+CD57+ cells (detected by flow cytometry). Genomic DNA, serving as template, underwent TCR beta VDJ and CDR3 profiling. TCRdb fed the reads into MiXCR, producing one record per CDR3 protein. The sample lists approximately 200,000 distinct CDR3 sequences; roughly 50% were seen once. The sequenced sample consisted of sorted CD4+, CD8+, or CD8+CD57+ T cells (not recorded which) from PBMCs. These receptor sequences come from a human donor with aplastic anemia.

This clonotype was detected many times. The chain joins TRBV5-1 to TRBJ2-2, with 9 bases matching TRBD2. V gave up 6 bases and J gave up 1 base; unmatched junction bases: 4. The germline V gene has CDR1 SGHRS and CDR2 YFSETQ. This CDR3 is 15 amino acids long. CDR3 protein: CASKGSGGNTGELFF. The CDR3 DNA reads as TGCGCCAGCAAAGGTAGCGGGGGGAACACCGGGGAGCTGTTTTTT.

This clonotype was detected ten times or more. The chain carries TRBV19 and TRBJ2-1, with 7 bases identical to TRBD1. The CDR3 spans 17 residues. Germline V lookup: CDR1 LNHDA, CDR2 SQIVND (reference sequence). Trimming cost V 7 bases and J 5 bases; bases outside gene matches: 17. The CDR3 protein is CASNPLQGEKTHNEQFF. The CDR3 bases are TGTGCCAGTAACCCACTTCAGGGGGAAAAGACCCACAATGAGCAGTTCTTC.

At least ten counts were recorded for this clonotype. CDR3 DNA: TGTGCCAGCAGTGAAGCGGAGGGCGGCTACACCTTC. The encoded protein is CASSEAEGGYTF. This chain uses TRBV6-1 with TRBJ1-2; D not resolved. Germline assignment: CDR1 MNHNS and CDR2 SASEGT. The V end was cut by 0 bases, the J end by 8 bases, with 7 bases between. The CDR3 covers 12 residues.

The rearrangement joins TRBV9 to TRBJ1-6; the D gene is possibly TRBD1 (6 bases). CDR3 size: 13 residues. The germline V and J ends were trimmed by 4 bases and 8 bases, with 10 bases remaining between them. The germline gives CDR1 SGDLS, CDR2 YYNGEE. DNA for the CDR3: TGTGCCAGCAGCCACGGACAGCATTCACCCCTCCACTTT. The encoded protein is CASSHGQHSPLHF.

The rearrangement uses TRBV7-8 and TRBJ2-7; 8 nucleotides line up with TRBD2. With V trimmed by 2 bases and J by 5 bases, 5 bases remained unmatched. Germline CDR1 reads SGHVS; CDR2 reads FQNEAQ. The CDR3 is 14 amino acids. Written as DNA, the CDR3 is TGTGCCAGCAGCTTAACGGGAGGGCGGGACGAGCAGTACTTC. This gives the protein CASSLTGGRDEQYF.

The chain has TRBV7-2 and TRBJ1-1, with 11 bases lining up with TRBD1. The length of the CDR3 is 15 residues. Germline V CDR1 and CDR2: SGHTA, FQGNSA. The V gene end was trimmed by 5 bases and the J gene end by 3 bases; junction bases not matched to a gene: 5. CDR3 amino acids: CASSPRGQGDTEAFF. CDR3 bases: TGTGCCAGCAGCCCAAGGGGACAGGGGGACACTGAAGCTTTCTTT.

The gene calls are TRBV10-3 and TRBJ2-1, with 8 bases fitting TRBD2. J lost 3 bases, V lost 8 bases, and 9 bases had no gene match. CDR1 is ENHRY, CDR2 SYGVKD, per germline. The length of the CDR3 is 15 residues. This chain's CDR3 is CAIAPVRGGYNEQFF. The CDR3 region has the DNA TGTGCCATCGCCCCTGTCCGGGGGGGCTACAATGAGCAGTTCTTC.

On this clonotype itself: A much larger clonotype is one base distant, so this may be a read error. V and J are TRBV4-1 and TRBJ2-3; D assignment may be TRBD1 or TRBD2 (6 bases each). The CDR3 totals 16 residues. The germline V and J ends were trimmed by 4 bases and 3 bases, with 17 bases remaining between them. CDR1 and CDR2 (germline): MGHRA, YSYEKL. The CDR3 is CASSRPLGGATDTQYF. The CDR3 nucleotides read TGCGCCAGCAGCCGGCCCCTCGGGGGCGCGACAGATACGCAGTATTTT.

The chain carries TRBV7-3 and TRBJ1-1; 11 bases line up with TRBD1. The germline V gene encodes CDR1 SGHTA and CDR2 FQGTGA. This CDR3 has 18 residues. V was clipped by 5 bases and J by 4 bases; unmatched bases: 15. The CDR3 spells CASSPKRGTGGYGTEAFF. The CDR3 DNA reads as TGTGCCAGCAGCCCCAAACGGGGGACAGGGGGGTACGGCACTGAAGCTTTCTTT. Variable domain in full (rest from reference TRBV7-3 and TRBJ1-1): GAGVSQTPSNKVTEKGKYVELRCDPISGHTALYWYRQSLGQGPEFLIYFQGTGAADDSGLPNDRFFAVRPEGSVSTLKIQRTERGDSAVYLCASSPKRGTGGYGTEAFFGQGTRLTVV.

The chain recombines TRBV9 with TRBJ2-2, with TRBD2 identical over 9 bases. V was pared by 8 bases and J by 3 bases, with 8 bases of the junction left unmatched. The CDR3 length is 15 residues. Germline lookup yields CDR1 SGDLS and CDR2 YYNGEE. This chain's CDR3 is CASAYSGGHTGELFF. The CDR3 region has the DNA TGTGCCAGTGCATATAGCGGGGGTCACACCGGGGAGCTGTTTTTT. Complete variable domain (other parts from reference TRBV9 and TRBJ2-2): DSGVTQTPKHLITATGQRVTLRCSPRSGDLSVYWYQQSLDQGLQFLIQYYNGEERAKGNILERFSAQQFPDLHSELNLSSLELGDSALYFCASAYSGGHTGELFFGEGSRLTVL.

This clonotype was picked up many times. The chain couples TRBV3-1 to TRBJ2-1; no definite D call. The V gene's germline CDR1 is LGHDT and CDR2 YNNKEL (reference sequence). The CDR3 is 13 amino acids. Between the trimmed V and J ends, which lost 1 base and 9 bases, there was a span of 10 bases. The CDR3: CASSQAASGEQFF. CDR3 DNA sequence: TGTGCCAGCAGCCAAGCGGCAAGTGGTGAGCAGTTCTTC.

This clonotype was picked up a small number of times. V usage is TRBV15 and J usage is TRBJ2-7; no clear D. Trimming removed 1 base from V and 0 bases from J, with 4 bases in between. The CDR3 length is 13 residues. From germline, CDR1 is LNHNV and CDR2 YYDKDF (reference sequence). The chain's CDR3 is CATSRGRSYEQYF. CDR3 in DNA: TGTGCCACCAGCAGAGGCCGCTCCTACGAGCAGTACTTC.

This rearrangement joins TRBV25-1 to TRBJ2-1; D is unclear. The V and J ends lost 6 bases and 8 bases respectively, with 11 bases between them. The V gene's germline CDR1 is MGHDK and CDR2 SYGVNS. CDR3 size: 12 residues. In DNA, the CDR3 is TGTGCCAGCAGGGGTGAGGTCCATGAGCAGTTCTTC. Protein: CASRGEVHEQFF.

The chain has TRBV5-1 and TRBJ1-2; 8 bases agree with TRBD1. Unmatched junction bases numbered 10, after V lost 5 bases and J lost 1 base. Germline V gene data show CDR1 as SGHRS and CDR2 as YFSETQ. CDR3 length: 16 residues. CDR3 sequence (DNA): TGCGCCAGCAGTGTAAACGGACAGGGCCTTAACTATGGCTACACCTTC. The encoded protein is CASSVNGQGLNYGYTF.

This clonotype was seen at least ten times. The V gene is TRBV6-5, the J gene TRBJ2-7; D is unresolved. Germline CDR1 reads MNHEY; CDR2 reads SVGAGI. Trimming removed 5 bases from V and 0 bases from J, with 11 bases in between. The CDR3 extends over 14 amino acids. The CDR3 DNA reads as TGTGCCAGCAGTACCACCGGAAGCTCCTACGAGCAGTACTTC. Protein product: CASSTTGSSYEQYF.

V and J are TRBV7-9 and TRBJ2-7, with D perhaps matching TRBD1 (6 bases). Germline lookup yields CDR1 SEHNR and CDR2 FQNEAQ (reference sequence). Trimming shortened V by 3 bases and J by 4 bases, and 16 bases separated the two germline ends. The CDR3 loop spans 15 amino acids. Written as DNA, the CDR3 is TGTGCCAGCAGCTTGGGACACCCAGCAGAATACGAGCAGTACTTC. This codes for CASSLGHPAEYEQYF.

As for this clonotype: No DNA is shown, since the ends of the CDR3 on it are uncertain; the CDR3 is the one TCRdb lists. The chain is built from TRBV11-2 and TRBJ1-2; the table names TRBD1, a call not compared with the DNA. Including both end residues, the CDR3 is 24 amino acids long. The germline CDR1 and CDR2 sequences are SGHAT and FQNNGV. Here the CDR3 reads CASSRSGDYNEQFFGPGKRYGYTF.

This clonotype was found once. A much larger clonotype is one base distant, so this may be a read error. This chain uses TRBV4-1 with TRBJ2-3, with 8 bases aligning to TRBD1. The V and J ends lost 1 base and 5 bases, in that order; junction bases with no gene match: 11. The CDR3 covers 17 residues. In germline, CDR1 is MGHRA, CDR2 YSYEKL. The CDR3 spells CASSQGGAGGEGDTQYF. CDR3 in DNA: TGCGCCAGCAGCCAAGGAGGCGCAGGGGGCGAAGGAGATACGCAGTATTTT.